This is a list of T cell receptor beta chains from one sample in a study of early T cells in non-severe SARS-CoV-2 infection. TCRdb fed the 5' RACE reads into MiXCR, producing one record per CDR3 protein. The table includes roughly 92,000 distinct CDR3 sequences, approximately 12% detected once. This material consisted of whole blood, taken at baseline. These receptors were obtained from an adult who was a healthcare worker with PCR-confirmed SARS-CoV-2 infection or an uninfected control (not recorded which). Both conserved end residues are part of each CDR3.

v_call cdr3_aa
TRBV3-1 CASSQVDYGYTF
TRBV5-1 CASSLGTGDEAFF
TRBV5-1 CASSFGFSDEQYF
TRBV2 CASSQDRAGTGELFF
TRBV12-3/TRBV12-4 CASSLRTAYNSPLHF
TRBV20-1 CSGKGGPQETQYF
TRBV6-5 CASSYLGTGQETQYF
TRBV12-3/TRBV12-4 CASSFWDSGELFF
TRBV18 CASSPIGGNQPQHF
TRBV4-1 CASSQRPRDGSYEQYF
TRBV12-3/TRBV12-4 CASSHHRSVDEKLFF
TRBV2 CASSELTQGLSNIQYF
TRBV6-1 CASSRDRSSGNTIYF
TRBV12-3/TRBV12-4 CASSLTASHYGYTF
TRBV18 CASSSPGHLQETQYF
TRBV6-5 CASSFTRGPYEQYF
TRBV2 CASSDGGGASDTQYF
TRBV6-4 CASSDSGFEAFF
TRBV5-1 CASNRDLNSPLHF
TRBV3-1 CASSPAPGPYNEQFF
TRBV7-2 CASSWDSSSSPLHF
TRBV18 CASSSAATRTEAFF
TRBV3-1 CASSQALAEATNEKLFF
TRBV6-6 CASKVPDRSDYGYTF
TRBV3-1 CASSQRGSFLPSSYNEQFF
TRBV6-6 CASSYPGLAGDEQYF
TRBV29-1 CSVGRGAGTGKFF
TRBV20-1 CSARVLMGDRVPSKLFF
TRBV11-2 CASSQGVDTQYF
TRBV5-1 CASSQTGGAMYGYTF
TRBV11-2 CASRGGPTGPDTEAFF
TRBV12-3/TRBV12-4 CASSLRGSDQLLHF
TRBV5-1 CASSMTGGGYMNTEAFF
TRBV5-4 CASSQRLAGANEQFF
TRBV19 CASSARVRGSNQPQHF
TRBV3-1 CASSQGLAGVSYEQYF
TRBV7-9 CASNQGQSTEAFF